This T cell receptor (beta chain) was obtained from a study of T cell changes during pregnancy in multiple sclerosis. Measured with immunoSEQ multiplex PCR; TCRdb has only the in-frame clones, and not every one. The repertoire holds 50,000 to 65,000 clones, with 90% to 95% as singletons. The CDR3 contains 16 residues. After removal of 6 bases from V and 0 bases from J, the junction contained 11 bases not matched to a gene. Looked up from germline, CDR1 is MNHEY and CDR2 is SMNVEV (reference sequence). Source: CD8+ T cells from peripheral blood mononuclear cells, taken in the second trimester of pregnancy. The chain carries TRBV27 and TRBJ2-7; 7 bases line up with TRBD1. This receptor was obtained from a female donor with multiple sclerosis, enrolled in a pregnancy study. The CDR3: CASSLSFGTVSYEQYF. CDR3 DNA sequence: TGTGCCAGCAGCCTTTCCTTCGGGACAGTCTCCTACGAGCAGTACTTC.